Below, 16 T cell receptor beta chains from the same sample are listed, as sequenced in a study of cytomegalovirus exposure and HLA in healthy donors (dated by TCRdb to about 2017). Libraries were constructed by the immunoSEQ multiplex PCR assay. For the multiplex PCR, a mixture combining 60 forward primers for TCR Vbeta segments and 13 reverse primers for TCR Jbeta segments was used. TCRdb obtained this table from immuneACCESS and retained in-frame rearrangements with V and J assigned. These tables miss some clones; where compared with another copy, unresolved V genes account for less than half of the shortfall, and the remainder is unexplained. The sample yields 150,000 to 200,000 clones; about 76% were counted once. Around 2.8% of the sample goes to the ten largest clones. The sequenced sample consisted of PBMCs. The source of these receptors is a woman aged 40 to 50 in good health and CMV-seropositive.

V is TRBV7-9 and J is TRBJ1-2, with 7 bases lining up with TRBD1. V shed 5 bases and J 0 bases; nucleotides not matched to a gene: 6. Per germline, CDR1 SEHNR and CDR2 FQNEAQ (reference sequence). The CDR3 is 15 residues long. The CDR3 reads CASSMGQNPNYGYTF. The CDR3 DNA follows: TGTGCCAGCAGCATGGGACAGAACCCTAACTATGGCTACACCTTC.

The V gene is TRBV30, the J gene TRBJ2-6; 12 nucleotides line up with TRBD1. CDR1 and CDR2 from the germline V gene are GTSNPN and SVGIG (reference sequence). The CDR3 has 17 amino acids. The V segment lost 5 bases and the J segment 2 bases; nucleotides outside the gene matches: 7. The CDR3 nucleotides are TGTGCCTGGGCCTCCGGGACAGGGGGCACTGGGGCCAACGTCCTGACTTTC. Translated: CAWASGTGGTGANVLTF.

The V call is TRBV7-2, the J call TRBJ2-3, with unresolved D. Germline loops: CDR1 SGHTA, CDR2 FQGNSA. The CDR3 extends over 13 amino acids. The ends were cut back, 5 bases at V and 1 base at J, with 7 bases in the middle. CDR3 in amino acids: CASSIPGTDTQYF. In DNA form, the CDR3 reads TGTGCCAGCAGCATCCCGGGCACAGATACGCAGTATTTT.

This chain connects TRBV28 to TRBJ2-7, with 9 nucleotides matching TRBD1. With V trimmed by 3 bases and J by 7 bases, 1 base remained unmatched. Germline V gene lookup returns CDR1 MDHEN and CDR2 SYDVKM. This CDR3 contains 12 residues. CDR3 loop: CASSLDRGEQYF. The CDR3 DNA follows: TGTGCCAGCAGTTTGGACAGGGGTGAGCAGTACTTC.

This chain links TRBV29-1 with TRBJ1-1, with D perhaps matching TRBD1 (6 bases). There are 13 residues in the CDR3. V was clipped by 6 bases and J by 4 bases, with 15 bases between them. CDR1 and CDR2 from the germline V gene are SQVTM and ANQGSEA. The CDR3 DNA reads TGCAGCGTCGACACAGGGATGGGCACTGAAGCTTTCTTT. It encodes CSVDTGMGTEAFF.

This chain connects TRBV28 to TRBJ2-1; TRBD1 agrees at 7 bases. The CDR3 spans 14 residues. CDR1 and CDR2 (germline): MDHEN, SYDVKM. After removal of 5 bases from V and 7 bases from J, the junction contained 8 bases not matched to a gene. This CDR3 reads CASSTRQGRNEQFF. CDR3 DNA sequence: TGTGCCAGCAGTACCCGACAGGGTCGAAATGAGCAGTTCTTC.

In the case of this clone: Other DNA sequences in this sample translate to the same CDR3. The chain uses TRBV28 and TRBJ2-7; D is uncertain. The V end was cut by 4 bases, the J end by 4 bases, with 5 bases between. This CDR3 has 11 residues. CDR1 is MDHEN, CDR2 SYDVKM, per germline. CDR3 sequence: CASSSVYEQYF. CDR3 sequence (DNA): TGTGCCAGCAGTTCCGTGTACGAGCAGTACTTC.

The CDR3 sequence is CASSIGRTGFSGNTIYF. CDR3 DNA: TGTGCCAGTAGTATAGGTCGGACAGGCTTCTCTGGAAACACCATATATTTT. The chain recombines TRBV19 with TRBJ1-3; 7 nucleotides align to TRBD1. There are 17 residues in the CDR3. Per the germline V gene, CDR1 is LNHDA and CDR2 is SQIVND (reference sequence). Unmatched junction bases numbered 6, after V lost 1 base and J lost 0 bases. The complete variable domain, with remaining parts taken from reference TRBV19 and TRBJ1-3, reads DGGITQSPKYLFRKEGQNVTLSCEQNLNHDAMYWYRQDPGQGLRLIYYSQIVNDFQKGDIAEGYSVSREKKESFPLTVTSAQKNPTAFYLCASSIGRTGFSGNTIYFGEGSWLTVV.

V and J are TRBV2 and TRBJ1-4, with D perhaps matching TRBD1 (6 bases). V lost 6 bases to trimming and J lost 0 bases, with 20 bases between them. The CDR3 runs 18 residues. Germline CDR1 and CDR2: SNHLY and FYNNEI. In DNA form, the CDR3 reads TGTGCCAGCAGGCGGGGGGACACCTACCTTGCAACTAATGAAAAACTGTTTTTT. Translating gives CASRRGDTYLATNEKLFF.

This clone was recorded a few times. This chain uses TRBV6-5 with TRBJ2-7; TRBD1 matches 7 bases. Germline CDR1 and CDR2: MNHEY and SVGAGI. The CDR3 spans 15 residues. The V segment lost 2 bases and the J segment 2 bases; nucleotides outside the gene matches: 6. The CDR3 reads CASSYGGQITYEQYF. CDR3 sequence (DNA): TGTGCCAGCAGTTACGGGGGACAGATAACCTACGAGCAGTACTTC.

The genes are TRBV28 and TRBJ1-3; D ambiguous. This CDR3 has 14 residues. V dropped 6 bases and J dropped 4 bases, with 13 bases sitting between them. Germline V gene sequence: CDR1 MDHEN, CDR2 SYDVKM. In DNA, the CDR3 is TGTGCCAGCAGCCTGGAGAGAGTGGGAAACACCATATATTTT. It is translated as CASSLERVGNTIYF.

The V and J genes are TRBV7-9 and TRBJ2-2; 7 bases line up with TRBD1. The CDR3 has 14 amino acids. V lost 5 bases to trimming and J lost 4 bases; unmatched junction nucleotides: 4. CDR1 is SEHNR and CDR2 is FQNEAQ in the germline V gene (reference sequence). This CDR3 is CASSIGGGTGELFF. For the CDR3, the DNA is TGTGCCAGCAGCATAGGGGGCGGCACCGGGGAGCTGTTTTTT.

This clone was seen a handful of times. CDR3 DNA sequence: TGTGCCAGCAGCTTGAAACGGGGAAACACTGAAGCTTTCTTT. Its translation: CASSLKRGNTEAFF. The chain joins TRBV5-5 to TRBJ1-1; D not resolved. Trimming pared 1 base from V and 2 bases from J, leaving 9 bases between. The CDR3 covers 14 residues. Germline CDR1 and CDR2: SGHKS and YYEKEE (reference sequence).

This chain connects TRBV6-1 to TRBJ2-3; 10 bases are shared with TRBD1. V lost 4 bases, J lost 2 bases, and 6 bases stayed unmatched. The CDR3 spans 16 residues. Germline V CDR1 and CDR2: MNHNS, SASEGT. The CDR3 DNA follows: TGTGCCAGCAGTGGACAGGGGGCGGCATTCACAGATACGCAGTATTTT. Translated, it gives CASSGQGAAFTDTQYF.

The V gene is TRBV6-1, the J gene TRBJ2-3, with D possibly being TRBD1 (6 bases). Germline CDR1 and CDR2: MNHNS and SASEGT. The V end was cut by 2 bases, the J end by 3 bases, with 6 bases between. There are 13 residues in the CDR3. The DNA for the CDR3 is TGTGCCAGCAGTGAAAGGGGGACAGATACGCAGTATTTT. This sequence encodes CASSERGTDTQYF.

Comments on this clone: Other nucleotide sequences from this sample produce the same CDR3. V usage is TRBV7-2 and J usage is TRBJ1-1; 10 bases map to TRBD1. This CDR3 is 15 amino acids long. Germline CDR1 is SGHTA and CDR2 is FQGNSA. J gave up 1 base and V 5 bases, and 4 bases lay outside the gene matches. In DNA form, the CDR3 reads TGTGCCAGCAGCCCTAGACAGGGGGCGAACACTGAAGCTTTCTTT. Translated: CASSPRQGANTEAFF.